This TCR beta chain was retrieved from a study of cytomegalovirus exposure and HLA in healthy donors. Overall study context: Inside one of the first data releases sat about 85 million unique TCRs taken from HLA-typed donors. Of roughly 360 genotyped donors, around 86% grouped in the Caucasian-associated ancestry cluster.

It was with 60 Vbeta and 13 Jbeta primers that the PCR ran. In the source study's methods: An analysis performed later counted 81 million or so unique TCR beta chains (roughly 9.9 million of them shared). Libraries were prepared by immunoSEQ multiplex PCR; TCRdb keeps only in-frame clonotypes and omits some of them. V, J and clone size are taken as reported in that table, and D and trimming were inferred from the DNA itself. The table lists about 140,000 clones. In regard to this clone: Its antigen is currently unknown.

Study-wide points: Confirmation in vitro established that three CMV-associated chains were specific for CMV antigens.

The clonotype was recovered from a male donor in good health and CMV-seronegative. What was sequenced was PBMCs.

The CDR3 DNA follows: TGTGCCAGCAGCTTACAAAGCACAGATACGCAGTATTTT. It specifies CASSLQSTDTQYF. This sequence joins TRBV11-2 and TRBJ2-3; D ambiguous. The CDR3 sequence is 13 residues long. V lost 2 bases and J 0 bases, leaving 3 bases between the germline ends. CDR1 is SGHAT, CDR2 FQNNGV, per germline.